The clone carrying this T cell receptor (beta chain) came up a few times. Antigen specificity is unknown. Sorted populations all exceeded 98% purity. The entirety of the isolated RNA underwent reverse transcription, so expressed TCRB transcripts were sequenced. It was found that naive, central memory and regulatory T cell samples averaged around 3.8 million reads. The method was immunoSEQ multiplex PCR; TCRdb's version includes in-frame clones alone and lacks a portion of them. Of around 130,000 clones listed, over 15% were seen once; the top ten hold approximately 2.3%. These data belong to a study of beta chain features in type 1 diabetes. Overall study context: The study examined 107,917,701 sorted cells across all samples.

The length of the CDR3 is 15 residues. Trimming cost V 5 bases and J 0 bases; bases outside gene matches: 4. Germline V gives CDR1 MNHEY, CDR2 SVGAGI. Overall study results and limits: All four CD4+ subsets of Type 1 diabetes patients contained TCRB CDR3s that were moderately but significantly shorter. Individuals with type 1 diabetes displayed fewer insertions and more deletions at VDJ junctions.

The chain has TRBV6-5 and TRBJ1-5; TRBD1 agrees at 7 bases. The receptor's source is a man aged 30 to 39 with type 1 diabetes. Sequences were obtained from central memory CD4+ T cells from blood. The CDR3 nucleotides read TGTGCCAGCAGTAGGGGGCCTTATAGCAATCAGCCCCAGCATTTT. It codes for CASSRGPYSNQPQHF.